The 7 T cell receptor beta chains given below trace back to one sample, sequenced in a study of early T cells in non-severe SARS-CoV-2 infection. TCRdb reanalysed the 5' RACE reads using MiXCR and keeps one entry per CDR3 protein. The sample includes some 67,000 distinct CDR3 sequences, roughly 10% seen only once; the top ten take 15% to 17%. The source material was whole blood, sampled at baseline. All receptors derive from an adult who was a healthcare worker with PCR-confirmed SARS-CoV-2 infection or an uninfected control (not recorded which).

This clonotype was counted a few times. The rearrangement links TRBV28 to TRBJ2-7; D gene unclear. Germline CDR1 MDHEN, CDR2 SYDVKM. The CDR3 covers 10 residues. Deletions cut 8 bases from V and 2 bases from J, with 4 bases between. The DNA of the CDR3 is TGTGCCAGCGCCACCTACGAGCAGTACTTC. The encoded protein is CASATYEQYF.

This clonotype was detected once. The rearrangement links TRBV4-3 to TRBJ2-3; D call uncertain. Germline CDR1 and CDR2: LGHNA and YSLEER. V was shortened by 1 base and J by 4 bases, with 6 bases between the two germline ends. The CDR3 loop spans 13 amino acids. DNA for the CDR3: TGCGCCAGCAGCCAAGTAGCCTCAGATACGCAGTATTTT. This codes for CASSQVASDTQYF.

The sample holds many counts of this clonotype. V is TRBV2 and J is TRBJ2-7, with D possibly TRBD2 on 5 matching bases. From germline, CDR1 is SNHLY and CDR2 FYNNEI. The CDR3 sequence is 15 residues long. V lost 6 bases and J lost 0, with 15 bases in between. The CDR3 loop reads CASRRRERSSYEQYF. The CDR3 DNA is TGTGCCAGCAGGCGCCGGGAAAGGAGCTCCTACGAGCAGTACTTC.

In this sample, this clonotype turned up a few times. This chain connects TRBV11-2 to TRBJ2-7, with a possible D match to TRBD2 (5 bases). Germline V lookup: CDR1 SGHAT, CDR2 FQNNGV. V shed 4 bases and J shed 4 bases, with 8 bases lying between them. The CDR3 length is 12 residues. The CDR3 is CASSSGLYEQYF. The CDR3 DNA sequence: TGTGCCAGCAGCTCAGGACTTTACGAGCAGTACTTC.

The chain carries TRBV5-1 and TRBJ2-3; 7 bases fit TRBD2. The germline V gene has CDR1 SGHRS and CDR2 YFSETQ. Unmatched junction bases numbered 8, after V lost 1 base and J lost 6 bases. The CDR3 is made up of 15 amino acids. In DNA, the CDR3 is TGCGCCAGCAGCTTGACCGCGGGAGCCCCCGATACGCAGTATTTT. Its translation: CASSLTAGAPDTQYF.

CDR3 DNA sequence: TGTGCCAGTCGGGGGAACGGTGAGCAGTTCTTC. Its translation: CASRGNGEQFF. The J gene is TRBJ2-1, the V gene TRBV28; possibly TRBD2 for D (6 bases). From germline, CDR1 is MDHEN and CDR2 SYDVKM. Trimming pared 9 bases from V and 9 bases from J, leaving 12 bases between. This CDR3 region has 11 residues.

This clonotype was seen a handful of times. This chain links TRBV7-6 with TRBJ2-7; D may be TRBD2 (5 bases). Germline lookup yields CDR1 SGHVS and CDR2 FNYEAQ. The CDR3 runs to 16 residues. The V gene lost 2 bases and the J gene lost 5 bases, with 19 bases spanning the gap. CDR3 nucleotides: TGTGCCAGCAGCTTAACCCATTACCCGAGGGTCCACGAGCAGTACTTC. It yields the protein CASSLTHYPRVHEQYF.